These T cell receptor beta chains were read from a single sample in a study of T cell clones after liver transplantation. Sequencing was performed with immunoSEQ multiplex PCR; in TCRdb, only in-frame clones are kept and a portion is missing. The table lists tens of thousands of clones, roughly 84% of them singletons. The specimen was CD4+ T cells from blood, collected roughly 50 months after liver transplant. The receptor set was obtained from a human patient who received a liver transplant. A share of the T cells may be of graft donor origin. Each CDR3 is given with its conserved first and last residue. The D gene is left open where the match is weak. Size is stated for part of the rows, as once, few or many counts, or as a class when the clone is expanded.

V: TRBV4-1; length: 15; D: TRBD1; J: TRBJ1-2; size: -; CDR3: CASSRPGQGADGYTF; DNA: TGCGCCAGCAGCCGTCCGGGACAGGGGGCGGATGGCTACACCTTC
V: TRBV30; length: 14; D: -; J: TRBJ1-3; size: -; CDR3: CAWRPTTSGNTIYF; DNA: TGTGCCTGGAGGCCCACGACCTCTGGAAACACCATATATTTT
V: TRBV18; length: 13; D: -; J: TRBJ2-2; size: -; CDR3: CASSTGNTGELFF; DNA: TGTGCCAGCTCAACTGGGAACACCGGGGAGCTGTTTTTT
V: TRBV28; length: 15; D: -; J: TRBJ2-3; size: -; CDR3: CASSFGRSSTDTQYF; DNA: TGTGCCAGCAGTTTCGGCAGATCTAGCACAGATACGCAGTATTTT
V: TRBV6-6; length: 12; D: -; J: TRBJ2-7; size: -; CDR3: CASSQTAYEQYF; DNA: TGTGCCAGCAGTCAAACGGCCTACGAGCAGTACTTC
V: TRBV29-1; length: 13; D: -; J: TRBJ2-7; size: -; CDR3: CSVSHGREHEQYF; DNA: TGCAGCGTTTCTCATGGACGTGAACACGAGCAGTACTTC
V: TRBV11-3; length: 13; D: -; J: TRBJ2-2; size: few; CDR3: CASSISGTGELFF; DNA: TGTGCCAGCAGCATTAGCGGCACCGGGGAGCTGTTTTTT
V: TRBV4-2; length: 14; D: -; J: TRBJ2-7; size: few; CDR3: CASSRQMDNSEQYF; DNA: TGTGCCAGCAGCCGCCAGATGGACAACTCCGAGCAGTACTTC
V: TRBV19; length: 18; D: -; J: TRBJ2-2; size: once; CDR3: CASSISQLRDMYTGELFF; DNA: TGTGCCAGTAGTATTTCCCAACTCCGGGACATGTACACCGGGGAGCTGTTTTTT
V: TRBV27; length: 13; D: TRBD1; J: TRBJ1-2; size: few; CDR3: CASSFRGREGYTF; DNA: TGTGCCAGCAGTTTCAGGGGGCGAGAGGGCTACACCTTC
V: TRBV4-2; length: 16; D: -; J: TRBJ2-3; size: -; CDR3: CASSQRGTHSTDTQYF; DNA: TGTGCCAGCAGCCAACGGGGGACGCATAGCACAGATACGCAGTATTTT
V: TRBV6-5; length: 15; D: TRBD2; J: TRBJ2-1; size: -; CDR3: CATTMSGRPYNEQFF; DNA: TGTGCCACCACTATGTCCGGGAGGCCCTACAATGAGCAGTTCTTC
V: TRBV7-2; length: 15; D: -; J: TRBJ1-5; size: few; CDR3: CASSFFSHSNQPQHF; DNA: TGTGCCAGCAGCTTTTTCAGTCATAGCAATCAGCCCCAGCATTTT
V: TRBV18; length: 14; D: -; J: TRBJ1-2; size: -; CDR3: CASSPGLDNYGYTF; DNA: TGTGCCAGCTCACCTGGACTGGACAACTATGGCTACACCTTC
V: TRBV7-9; length: 14; D: TRBD1; J: TRBJ2-2; size: -; CDR3: CASSPTGDTGELFF; DNA: TGTGCCAGCAGCCCCACAGGGGACACCGGGGAGCTGTTTTTT
V: TRBV27; length: 13; D: -; J: TRBJ1-4; size: -; CDR3: CASSPRSHEKLFF; DNA: TGTGCCAGCAGCCCTCGGAGCCATGAAAAACTGTTTTTT
V: TRBV28; length: 16; D: TRBD1; J: TRBJ2-3; size: -; CDR3: CASRIAGTGGIDTQYF; DNA: TGTGCCAGCAGGATAGCCGGGACAGGGGGCATAGATACGCAGTATTTT
V: TRBV7-9; length: 16; D: TRBD2; J: TRBJ2-5; size: -; CDR3: CASSLDRGAGEETQYF; DNA: TGTGCCAGCAGCCTGGACCGGGGAGCGGGGGAAGAGACCCAGTACTTC
V: TRBV11-2; length: 12; D: -; J: TRBJ2-5; size: -; CDR3: CASSSDLGTQYF; DNA: TGTGCCAGCAGCTCAGATTTAGGAACCCAGTACTTC
V: TRBV7-2; length: 16; D: -; J: TRBJ1-1; size: -; CDR3: CASSFQSAFGDTEAFF; DNA: TGTGCCAGCAGCTTCCAGTCGGCCTTCGGGGACACTGAAGCTTTCTTT
V: TRBV7-9; length: 15; D: -; J: TRBJ2-1; size: -; CDR3: CASSLGGTLDNEQFF; DNA: TGTGCCAGCAGCTTAGGTGGGACTCTTGACAATGAGCAGTTCTTC
V: TRBV7-2; length: 18; D: -; J: TRBJ2-3; size: -; CDR3: CASSLFFGGAGFTDTQYF; DNA: TGTGCCAGCAGCTTATTTTTCGGTGGGGCTGGTTTCACAGATACGCAGTATTTT
V: TRBV6-5; length: 13; D: -; J: TRBJ2-1; size: -; CDR3: CASSPLGNNEQFF; DNA: TGTGCCAGCAGCCCACTAGGTAACAATGAGCAGTTCTTC